Following are 15 T cell receptor beta chains from one sample sequenced in a study of blood T cell repertoires in COVID-19. This table comes from immunoSEQ multiplex PCR, and its TCRdb copy is limited to in-frame clones, with some not included. Among roughly 100,000 clones listed, 70% to 90% were seen once. Sequencing was performed on peripheral blood. These receptors were taken from a man in his fifties in a cohort sampled during active COVID-19.

The V gene is TRBV4-2, the J gene TRBJ1-5; a possible D gene is TRBD1 (5 bases). V was cut by 0 bases and J by 3 bases, with 18 bases left in between. Germline V gives CDR1 LGHNA, CDR2 YNFKEQ. The CDR3 runs to 18 residues. The CDR3 DNA sequence: TGTGCCAGCAGCCAAGAGTTGGGTAGAGACAGCCTCAATCAGCCCCAGCATTTT. Its translation is CASSQELGRDSLNQPQHF.

This chain uses TRBV9 with TRBJ2-3; 9 nucleotides align to TRBD2. Germline V gene sequence: CDR1 SGDLS, CDR2 YYNGEE. This CDR3 has 17 residues. The V segment lost 4 bases and the J segment 6 bases; nucleotides outside the gene matches: 15. CDR3 loop: CASSNPRGGVNSDTQYF. The CDR3 DNA is TGTGCCAGCAGCAACCCGCGGGGGGGCGTTAATTCGGATACGCAGTATTTT. The full variable domain, completed using reference TRBV9 and TRBJ2-3, is DSGVTQTPKHLITATGQRVTLRCSPRSGDLSVYWYQQSLDQGLQFLIQYYNGEERAKGNILERFSAQQFPDLHSELNLSSLELGDSALYFCASSNPRGGVNSDTQYFGPGTRLTVL.

The table lists this clone with many counts. The J gene is TRBJ2-7, the V gene TRBV6-6; D might be TRBD2 (5 bases). Trimming took off 5 bases at V and 0 bases at J, with 14 bases between the two ends. Per the germline V gene, CDR1 is MNHNY and CDR2 is SVGAGI (reference sequence). The CDR3 covers 15 residues. CDR3 coding DNA: TGTGCCAGCAGTCACCGGGAAATGAGCTCCTACGAGCAGTACTTC. Encoded protein: CASSHREMSSYEQYF.

This clone appeared once. The chain recombines TRBV11-2 with TRBJ1-1; D unresolved. CDR1 is SGHAT and CDR2 is FQNNGV in the germline V gene. This CDR3 is built from 15 residues. The V gene lost 3 bases and the J gene lost 2 bases, with 13 bases spanning the gap. CDR3 region: CASSLHREVNTEAFF. In DNA, the CDR3 is TGTGCCAGCAGCTTGCACCGGGAGGTTAACACTGAAGCTTTCTTT. The whole variable domain, filled in from reference TRBV11-2 and TRBJ1-1, reads EAGVAQSPRYKIIEKRQSVAFWCNPISGHATLYWYQQILGQGPKLLIQFQNNGVVDDSQLPKDRFSAERLKGVDSTLKIQPAKLEDSAVYLCASSLHREVNTEAFFGQGTRLTVV.

V and J are TRBV28 and TRBJ1-1; D perhaps matches TRBD1 (5 bases). The CDR3 is 15 residues long. The V end was cut by 6 bases, the J end by 1 base, with 15 bases between. Germline V gene lookup returns CDR1 MDHEN and CDR2 SYDVKM. The CDR3 region is CASRSRGTRNTEAFF. Written as DNA, the CDR3 is TGTGCCAGCAGGTCCCGCGGGACGCGGAACACTGAAGCTTTCTTT. Using reference TRBV28 and TRBJ1-1 for the parts outside the CDR3, the full variable domain is DVKVTQSSRYLVKRTGEKVFLECVQDMDHENMFWYRQDPGLGLRLIYFSYDVKMKEKGDIPEGYSVSREKKERFSLILESASTNQTSMYLCASRSRGTRNTEAFFGQGTRLTVV.

The chain is built from TRBV7-2 and TRBJ2-3; 7 bases are shared with TRBD1. V lost 4 bases and J lost 1; bases outside the gene matches: 5. The CDR3 is 15 amino acids. Germline V gene sequence: CDR1 SGHTA, CDR2 FQGNSA. DNA of the CDR3: TGTGCCAGCAGCTCAGCGACAGGGCGCACAGATACGCAGTATTTT. Amino acids: CASSSATGRTDTQYF.

V usage is TRBV6-5 and J usage is TRBJ2-3; 8 positions agree with TRBD1. CDR1 is MNHEY and CDR2 is SVGAGI in the germline V gene. V was pared by 7 bases and J by 2 bases, with 8 bases of the junction left unmatched. The CDR3 totals 15 residues. The CDR3 nucleotides read TGTGCCAGCAAGGCGCGGACAGGGAACACAGATACGCAGTATTTT. This encodes CASKARTGNTDTQYF.

This sequence joins TRBV12-3 or TRBV12-4 and TRBJ1-5; D remains unclear. The ends were cut back, 2 bases at V and 2 bases at J, with 4 bases in the middle. CDR3 size: 13 residues. CDR3 in amino acids: CASSLSGNQPQHF. The CDR3 DNA reads as TGTGCCAGCAGTTTATCCGGCAATCAGCCCCAGCATTTT.

The table lists this clone with a count of one. J is TRBJ1-5 and V is TRBV5-1; D unclear. CDR3 length equals 16 residues. Germline V gives CDR1 SGHRS, CDR2 YFSETQ. Trimming took 2 bases from V and 2 from J, leaving 14 bases between them. CDR3 loop: CASSFSSAKGNQPQHF. The DNA for the CDR3 is TGCGCCAGCAGCTTTAGTAGCGCGAAAGGCAATCAGCCCCAGCATTTT.

This sequence joins TRBV20-1 and TRBJ2-1; D is possibly TRBD2 (5 bases). The CDR3 is 11 amino acids. V gave up 3 bases and J gave up 8 bases, with 8 bases separating them. CDR1 DFQATT and CDR2 SNEGSKA come from the germline V gene (reference sequence). The chain's CDR3 is CSASSGYEQFF. The CDR3 nucleotides are TGCAGTGCTAGTTCGGGGTATGAGCAGTTCTTC.

J is TRBJ2-7 and V is TRBV5-5; tentatively, D is TRBD1 (6 bases). The CDR3 sequence is 15 residues long. V lost 2 bases and J lost 5, with 17 bases in between. Per germline, CDR1 SGHKS and CDR2 YYEKEE (reference sequence). The DNA of the CDR3 is TGTGCCAGCAGCTTAGTGTGGACAGTTGGTAACGAGCAGTACTTC. Its translation: CASSLVWTVGNEQYF.

In its sample, this clone was seen once. V gene TRBV11-2 combines with J gene TRBJ1-3; unclear D gene. Between the trimmed V and J ends, which lost 1 base and 2 bases, there was a span of 9 bases. The CDR3 runs to 15 residues. CDR1 is SGHAT and CDR2 is FQNNGV in the germline V gene. DNA of the CDR3: TGTGCCAGCAGCTTAGGGCGGGGTACTGGAAACACCATATATTTT. As protein: CASSLGRGTGNTIYF.

This chain uses TRBV6-5 with TRBJ1-5; D call uncertain. Germline CDR1 reads MNHEY; CDR2 reads SVGAGI. This CDR3 comprises 15 residues. V was cut by 7 bases and J by 2 bases, with 15 bases left in between. Written as DNA, the CDR3 is TGTGCCAGCAAAAGAGATTTTACGGGCAATCAGCCCCAGCATTTT. Protein: CASKRDFTGNQPQHF.

The gene calls are TRBV3-1 (or the pseudogene TRBV3-2) and TRBJ2-7; 8 bases fit TRBD1. The CDR3 is 17 residues long. Trimming took 0 bases from V and 4 from J; bases not matched to a gene: 11. Germline V CDR1 and CDR2: LGHDT, YNNKEL (reference sequence). CDR3 region: CASSQDQGWTGNYEQYF. The CDR3 bases are TGTGCCAGCAGCCAAGATCAGGGGTGGACAGGGAATTACGAGCAGTACTTC.

The chain uses TRBV7-9 and TRBJ2-2; 8 bases are shared with TRBD2. The CDR3 sequence is 18 residues long. The germline gives CDR1 SEHNR, CDR2 FQNEAQ (reference sequence). Germline trimming cut 3 bases from V and 1 base from J; bases unmatched to any gene: 10. The CDR3 nucleotides read TGTGCCAGCAGCTTTTCCGGGGGGGACACCCGGAACACCGGGGAGCTGTTTTTT. Protein product: CASSFSGGDTRNTGELFF.